This entry lists 18 T cell receptor beta chains sequenced from one sample in a study of cytomegalovirus exposure and HLA in healthy donors (dated by TCRdb to the late 2010s). The library was generated by the immunoSEQ multiplex PCR assay. For the multiplex PCR, a mixture combining 60 forward primers for TCR Vbeta segments and 13 reverse primers for TCR Jbeta segments was used. The immuneACCESS repertoire file appears here via TCRdb, limited to in-frame rearrangements. These files lack a portion of the clones; in checked studies, under half of the deficit traces to unresolved V genes, and the cause of the others is not known. The sample has 150,000 or so clones on record. Of the sample, less than 2% is held by the ten largest clones. The source material was PBMCs. The receptors stem from a man aged 18 to 29 in good health and CMV-seronegative.

The gene calls are TRBV28 and TRBJ2-1; TRBD1 matches at 7 bases. This CDR3 is built from 16 residues. Germline CDR1 and CDR2: MDHEN and SYDVKM. V lost 5 bases to trimming and J lost 8 bases; unmatched junction nucleotides: 15. CDR3 nucleotide sequence: TGTGCCAGCAGTAGATTAACCGGGACAGTGACTTATGAGCAGTTCTTC. Translation: CASSRLTGTVTYEQFF.

This chain connects TRBV28 to TRBJ2-7; 11 bases are a match to TRBD2. The CDR3 is 17 residues long. V shed 2 bases and J 5 bases; nucleotides not matched to a gene: 11. Germline CDR1 MDHEN, CDR2 SYDVKM. CDR3 sequence: CASSLSLAGGSTHEQYF. The CDR3 coding sequence is TGTGCCAGCAGTTTAAGCCTAGCGGGAGGATCTACCCACGAGCAGTACTTC.

The genes are TRBV6-1 and TRBJ2-2; D is perhaps TRBD2 (5 bases). With 10 bases removed from V and 7 bases from J, the gap between germline ends came to 22 bases. CDR1 is MNHNS and CDR2 is SASEGT in the germline V gene. The CDR3 has 15 amino acids. CDR3 sequence: CATNMGSSPLGELFF. The DNA of the CDR3 is TGTGCCACCAATATGGGGAGTTCCCCTCTCGGGGAGCTGTTTTTT.

About this clone itself: The sample holds other DNA sequences that translate to the same CDR3. The chain employs TRBV27 and TRBJ1-5; 10 nucleotides match TRBD1. This CDR3 is built from 14 residues. Germline V lookup: CDR1 MNHEY, CDR2 SMNVEV (reference sequence). The V segment lost 8 bases and the J segment 7 bases; nucleotides outside the gene matches: 8. CDR3 sequence: CASGDRGLRQPQHF. The CDR3 DNA follows: TGTGCCAGCGGTGACAGGGGGCTTCGGCAGCCCCAGCATTTT.

J is TRBJ1-1 and V is TRBV5-1; a weak D match, TRBD1 (5 bases). The germline V gene encodes CDR1 SGHRS and CDR2 YFSETQ. Trimming pared 1 base from V and 1 base from J, leaving 8 bases between. This CDR3 is built from 14 residues. CDR3 residues: CASSLSQGNTEAFF. The CDR3 DNA is TGCGCCAGCAGCTTGAGTCAGGGGAACACTGAAGCTTTCTTT. The whole variable domain, filled in from reference TRBV5-1 and TRBJ1-1, reads KAGVTQTPRYLIKTRGQQVTLSCSPISGHRSVSWYQQTPGQGLQFLFEYFSETQRNKGNFPGRFSGRQFSNSRSEMNVSTLELGDSALYLCASSLSQGNTEAFFGQGTRLTVV.

The V gene is TRBV7-9, the J gene TRBJ2-1; 8 bases agree with TRBD1. V lost 5 bases to trimming and J lost 4 bases; unmatched junction nucleotides: 4. Germline V CDR1 and CDR2: SEHNR, FQNEAQ (reference sequence). This CDR3 is built from 14 residues. The CDR3 region is CASSLGQGYNEQFF. The CDR3 DNA follows: TGTGCCAGCAGCCTAGGACAGGGTTACAATGAGCAGTTCTTC. The complete variable domain, with remaining parts taken from reference TRBV7-9 and TRBJ2-1, reads DTGVSQNPRHKITKRGQNVTFRCDPISEHNRLYWYRQTLGQGPEFLTYFQNEAQLEKSRLLSDRFSAERPKGSFSTLEIQRTEQGDSAMYLCASSLGQGYNEQFFGPGTRLTVL.

The rearrangement uses TRBV7-9 and TRBJ1-1; 8 bases align to TRBD1. The length of the CDR3 is 16 residues. CDR1 and CDR2 (germline): SEHNR, FQNEAQ (reference sequence). Trimming at V came to 7 bases and at J to 0 bases, leaving 10 bases not matched to a gene. The CDR3 loop reads CASTPDRAPMNTEAFF. CDR3 DNA sequence: TGTGCCAGCACCCCGGACAGGGCCCCCATGAACACTGAAGCTTTCTTT.

This chain uses TRBV13 with TRBJ2-1, with TRBD2 matching 13 bases. This CDR3 spans 15 amino acids. Per germline, CDR1 PRHDT and CDR2 FYEKMQ (reference sequence). V lost 2 bases to trimming and J lost 6 bases; unmatched junction nucleotides: 1. The CDR3 nucleotides read TGTGCCAGCAGCTTACGGACTAGCGGGGGCAATGAGCAGTTCTTC. Its translation: CASSLRTSGGNEQFF.

The chain uses TRBV18 and TRBJ1-1; perhaps TRBD1 as D (5 bases). The CDR3 contains 17 residues. The ends were cut back, 3 bases at V and 1 base at J, with 18 bases in the middle. The germline V gene has CDR1 KGHSH and CDR2 LQKENI. The CDR3 spells CASSPPGGGGTNTEAFF. The CDR3 nucleotides are TGTGCCAGCTCACCCCCTGGCGGCGGGGGAACGAACACTGAAGCTTTCTTT.

The chain links TRBV7-8 to TRBJ2-3, with TRBD1 matching 8 bases. Germline CDR1 SGHVS, CDR2 FQNEAQ. The CDR3 is made up of 16 amino acids. V dropped 6 bases and J dropped 4; count of bases not matched to a gene: 12. CDR3 in amino acids: CASSAPGRGQADTQYF. The CDR3 DNA reads TGTGCCAGCAGTGCGCCGGGCAGGGGGCAAGCAGATACGCAGTATTTT.

This chain uses TRBV7-3 with TRBJ1-1; 7 bases line up with TRBD1. Trimming took 4 bases from V and 3 from J; bases not matched to a gene: 8. This CDR3 comprises 15 residues. Germline CDR1 SGHTA, CDR2 FQGTGA. The DNA for the CDR3 is TGTGCCAGCAGCTCATCGGGACAGAGGCACACTGAAGCTTTCTTT. Encoded protein: CASSSSGQRHTEAFF.

The V and J genes are TRBV5-4 and TRBJ1-6; D might be TRBD1 (6 bases). V was trimmed by 0 bases and J by 0 bases, leaving 10 bases between them. Per germline, CDR1 SGHNT and CDR2 YYREEE (reference sequence). CDR3 size: 17 residues. CDR3 sequence (DNA): TGTGCCAGCAGCTTGGGGGGGCTGAGCTCCTATAATTCACCCCTCCACTTT. It encodes CASSLGGLSSYNSPLHF.

The rearrangement uses TRBV5-1 and TRBJ2-7; TRBD1 matches at 8 bases. The CDR3 is made up of 16 amino acids. V shed 0 bases and J 7 bases; nucleotides not matched to a gene: 12. Germline CDR1 reads SGHRS; CDR2 reads YFSETQ. The CDR3 reads CASSLVGQGALGEQYF. CDR3 DNA: TGCGCCAGCAGCTTGGTAGGGCAGGGGGCCTTAGGGGAGCAGTACTTC.

The chain couples TRBV10-1 to TRBJ2-3, with 7 positions matching TRBD2. The V segment lost 3 bases and the J segment 1 base; nucleotides outside the gene matches: 10. This CDR3 is 17 amino acids long. Germline V gene lookup returns CDR1 WNHNN and CDR2 SYGVQD (reference sequence). CDR3 nucleotide sequence: TGCGCCAGCAGTGATGGGGCTAGCGGAGGTTGCACAGATACGCAGTATTTT. Translation: CASSDGASGGCTDTQYF.

The chain recombines TRBV6-5 with TRBJ2-7, with TRBD1 as a possible D gene (5 bases). This CDR3 has 13 residues. Germline V lookup: CDR1 MNHEY, CDR2 SVGAGI. V was pared by 7 bases and J by 5 bases, with 15 bases between. The CDR3 protein is CASNNRQTDEQYF. The CDR3 DNA follows: TGTGCCAGCAATAACCGACAGACGGACGAGCAGTACTTC.

The V and J genes are TRBV7-9 and TRBJ2-1; TRBD1 agrees at 11 bases. From germline, CDR1 is SEHNR and CDR2 FQNEAQ (reference sequence). After removal of 3 bases from V and 10 bases from J, the junction contained 5 bases not matched to a gene. This CDR3 is 14 amino acids long. CDR3 loop: CASSLWDRGGEQFF. The CDR3 bases are TGTGCCAGCAGCTTGTGGGACAGGGGGGGAGAGCAGTTCTTC.

For the CDR3, the DNA is TGTGCCAGCAGCTTAGGACAGGGACCCTACAATGAGCAGTTCTTC. It encodes CASSLGQGPYNEQFF. The rearrangement uses TRBV7-2 and TRBJ2-1, with TRBD1 identical over 7 bases. From germline, CDR1 is SGHTA and CDR2 FQGNSA. This CDR3 has 15 amino acids. The V and J ends lost 1 base and 2 bases, in that order; junction bases with no gene match: 2. The full variable domain, in which reference TRBV7-2 and TRBJ2-1 provide the parts outside the CDR3, is GAGVSQSPSNKVTEKGKDVELRCDPISGHTALYWYRQSLGQGLEFLIYFQGNSAPDKSGLPSDRFSAERTGGSVSTLTIQRTQQEDSAVYLCASSLGQGPYNEQFFGPGTRLTVL.

The V call is TRBV7-3, the J call TRBJ2-7; 10 nucleotides agree with TRBD1. This CDR3 has 13 amino acids. V dropped 5 bases and J dropped 4; count of bases not matched to a gene: 2. The germline V gene has CDR1 SGHTA and CDR2 FQGTGA. CDR3 nucleotide sequence: TGTGCCAGCAGCCCGGGACAGGGGTACGAGCAGTACTTC. Residues: CASSPGQGYEQYF.